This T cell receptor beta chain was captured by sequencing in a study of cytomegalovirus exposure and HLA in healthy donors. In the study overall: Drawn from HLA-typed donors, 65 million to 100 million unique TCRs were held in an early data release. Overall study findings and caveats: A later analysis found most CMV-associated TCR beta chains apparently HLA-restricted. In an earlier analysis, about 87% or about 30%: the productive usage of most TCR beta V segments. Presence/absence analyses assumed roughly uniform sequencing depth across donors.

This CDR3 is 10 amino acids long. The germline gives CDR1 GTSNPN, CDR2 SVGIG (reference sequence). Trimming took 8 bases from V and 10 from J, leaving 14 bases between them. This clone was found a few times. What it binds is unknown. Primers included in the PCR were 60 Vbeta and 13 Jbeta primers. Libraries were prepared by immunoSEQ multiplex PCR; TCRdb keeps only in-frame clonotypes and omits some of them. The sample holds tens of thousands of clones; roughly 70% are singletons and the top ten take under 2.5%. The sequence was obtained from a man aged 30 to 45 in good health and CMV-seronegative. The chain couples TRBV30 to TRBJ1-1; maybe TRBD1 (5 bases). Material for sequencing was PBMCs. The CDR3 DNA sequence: TGTGCCGGGGGGGGTTGCAGAGCTTTCTTT. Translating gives CAGGGCRAFF.